This entry describes one T cell receptor (beta chain). Its antigen is unknown. The data are from a study of T-cell reconstitution after alpha-beta-depleted transplantation in children. Library preparation (for TCRbeta) was performed with unique molecular identifiers. TCRdb passed the PCR reads through MiXCR, listing each CDR3 protein once. The profile shows approximately 630,000 distinct CDR3 sequences, around 13% of them singletons. Trimming removed 3 bases at V and 1 base at J, with 13 bases between. CDR1 is ENHRY, CDR2 SYGVKD, per germline. The CDR3 spans 15 residues. Overall study findings and caveats: After transplant, high TCRbeta diversity at day 60 in some patients arose from surviving recipient T cells and thymic progenitors. T cells produced anew were the main source of T-cell counts and diversity one year after transplant. Several hundred graft clones that had expanded were reportedly the source of alpha-beta T cells about two months after transplant.

The sample in question was PBMCs, obtained before TCRalphabeta/CD19-depleted stem cell transplant. The receptor's source is a girl aged 2-9 years with congenital amegakaryocytic thrombocytopenia, due to receive a stem cell transplant. J is TRBJ2-7 and V is TRBV10-3; TRBD1 or TRBD2 may be the D gene (6 bases each). CDR3 in amino acids: CAISDEGEVSYEQYF. DNA for the CDR3: TGTGCCATCAGTGATGAGGGGGAGGTGTCCTACGAGCAGTACTTC.